This passage covers 18 T cell receptor beta chains from one sample sequenced in a study of identifying expanded T cells in peripheral blood. Sequencing was performed with immunoSEQ multiplex PCR; in TCRdb, only in-frame clones are kept and a portion is missing. The table lists more than 50,000 clones, over 75% of them singletons. Sequenced: blood. The receptors were gathered from a person between 18 and 75 years old in good health.

This sequence joins TRBV9 and TRBJ2-1; D ambiguous. The CDR3 totals 14 residues. Germline CDR1 SGDLS, CDR2 YYNGEE. V lost 0 bases, J lost 8 bases, and 12 bases lay in between. In DNA, the CDR3 is TGTGCCAGCAGCGTAGGTGCCGTGGCGGATGAGCAGTTCTTC. This gives the protein CASSVGAVADEQFF.

The chain couples TRBV30 to TRBJ2-3; 7 positions match TRBD1. This CDR3 contains 14 residues. Looked up from germline, CDR1 is GTSNPN and CDR2 is SVGIG (reference sequence). V shed 2 bases, J shed 1 base, and the junction held 3 bases outside the gene matches. The CDR3 DNA sequence: TGTGCCTGGAGTAGGGACAGCGGCACAGATACGCAGTATTTT. Its translation: CAWSRDSGTDTQYF. Full variable domain (remainder filled in from reference TRBV30 and TRBJ2-3): SQTIHQWPATLVQPVGSPLSLECTVEGTSNPNLYWYRQAAGRGLQLLFYSVGIGQISSEVPQNLSASRPQDRQFILSSKKLLLSDSGFYLCAWSRDSGTDTQYFGPGTRLTVL.

The CDR3, as DNA: TGTGCCAGCAGCTCCCCGCTCCGGGGACAGGGGGCGAATGAGCAGTTCTTC. It encodes CASSSPLRGQGANEQFF. V and J are TRBV11-3 and TRBJ2-1, with 12 positions matching TRBD1. Germline V gene data show CDR1 as SGHNT and CDR2 as YENEEA. The junction had 11 bases not matched to a gene; V was cut back by 4 bases and J by 7 bases. CDR3 size: 17 residues.

The chain joins TRBV7-6 to TRBJ2-2, with D maybe TRBD2 (6 bases). This CDR3 contains 13 residues. Trimming stripped 8 bases from V and 3 bases from J, with 10 bases between. The V gene's germline CDR1 is SGHVS and CDR2 FNYEAQ. This chain's CDR3 is CASGGKDTGELFF. For the CDR3, the DNA is TGTGCCAGCGGCGGGAAGGACACCGGGGAGCTGTTTTTT.

The V call is TRBV18, the J call TRBJ2-5; D unclear. This CDR3 contains 13 residues. CDR1 and CDR2 (germline): KGHSH, LQKENI. The V end was cut by 5 bases, the J end by 2 bases, with 9 bases between. The CDR3 spells CASSDSLQETQYF. DNA for the CDR3: TGTGCCAGCTCAGATAGTTTACAAGAGACCCAGTACTTC.

This clone was observed once. The chain recombines TRBV2 with TRBJ1-2; 7 nucleotides match TRBD1. J lost 11 bases, V lost 6 bases, and 12 bases had no gene match. The germline CDR1 and CDR2 sequences are SNHLY and FYNNEI. The CDR3 runs 13 residues. In DNA form, the CDR3 reads TGTGCCAGCAGCTTCGACGAAGGGGGCGAATACACCTTC. Translated: CASSFDEGGEYTF.

The chain is built from TRBV19 and TRBJ1-5; D unclear. Trimming took 5 bases from V and 2 from J, leaving 13 bases between them. Looked up from germline, CDR1 is LNHDA and CDR2 is SQIVND (reference sequence). The CDR3 has 15 residues. The CDR3 here is CASSLREGGNQPQHF. CDR3 nucleotides: TGTGCCAGTAGTCTGCGTGAGGGTGGCAATCAGCCCCAGCATTTT.

The chain has TRBV30 and TRBJ2-5; TRBD2 agrees at 11 bases. This CDR3 has 15 residues. Looked up from germline, CDR1 is GTSNPN and CDR2 is SVGIG (reference sequence). V dropped 3 bases and J dropped 2; count of bases not matched to a gene: 5. CDR3 sequence (DNA): TGTGCCTGGAGAAAGGGGACTAGCGGTCAAGAGACCCAGTACTTC. This translates into CAWRKGTSGQETQYF.

The gene calls are TRBV9 and TRBJ1-3; D gene uncertain. The CDR3 sequence is 17 residues long. Germline CDR1 and CDR2: SGDLS and YYNGEE. The V gene lost 2 bases and the J gene lost 0 bases, with 15 bases spanning the gap. This chain's CDR3 is CASSVDPGRSSGNTIYF. In DNA, the CDR3 is TGTGCCAGCAGCGTTGATCCGGGTCGGAGCTCTGGAAACACCATATATTTT.

The V call is TRBV6-6, the J call TRBJ2-7; 9 bases map to TRBD2. Germline V lookup: CDR1 MNHNY, CDR2 SVGAGI (reference sequence). Unmatched junction bases numbered 2, after V lost 5 bases and J lost 0 bases. This CDR3 contains 14 residues. The CDR3 nucleotides read TGTGCCAGCAGTCGGACTAGCGCCTCCTACGAGCAGTACTTC. Translation gives CASSRTSASYEQYF.

This clone was seen a handful of times. The CDR3 DNA follows: TGTGCCAGCAGTTATTTGAGGGCTGGCAAAAACATTCAGTACTTC. It is translated as CASSYLRAGKNIQYF. The chain joins TRBV2 to TRBJ2-4, with D perhaps TRBD2 (5 bases). This CDR3 is 15 amino acids long. CDR1 and CDR2 (germline): SNHLY, FYNNEI. Deletions cut 5 bases from V and 3 bases from J, with 14 bases between.

The J gene is TRBJ2-5, the V gene TRBV5-4; the match to TRBD2 covers 7 bases. The V gene end was trimmed by 2 bases and the J gene end by 4 bases; junction bases not matched to a gene: 5. The CDR3 totals 14 residues. Germline CDR1 is SGHNT and CDR2 is YYREEE (reference sequence). CDR3 in amino acids: CASSFDPGGETQYF. The CDR3 nucleotides are TGTGCCAGCAGCTTCGATCCGGGGGGAGAGACCCAGTACTTC.

The chain employs TRBV5-6 and TRBJ2-3; 15 positions agree with TRBD2. The CDR3 is 16 residues long. J gave up 4 bases and V 4 bases, and 4 bases lay outside the gene matches. Germline V gives CDR1 SGHDT, CDR2 YYEEEE. CDR3 sequence: CASSPGLAGGADTQYF. The DNA for the CDR3 is TGTGCCAGCAGCCCTGGACTAGCGGGAGGGGCAGATACGCAGTATTTT.

The chain uses TRBV4-1 and TRBJ2-7; 13 bases match TRBD2. CDR1 is MGHRA and CDR2 is YSYEKL in the germline V gene. J was trimmed by 0 bases and V by 0 bases; bases with no gene match: 8. The CDR3 extends over 19 amino acids. CDR3 sequence reads: CASSQDSPGTSGTSYEQYF. The DNA for the CDR3 is TGCGCCAGCAGCCAAGATTCGCCCGGGACTAGCGGGACCTCCTACGAGCAGTACTTC.

The chain uses TRBV14 and TRBJ2-2; a possible D gene is TRBD2 (5 bases). The CDR3 has 15 amino acids. Germline loops: CDR1 SGHDN, CDR2 FVKESK. Trimming removed 3 bases from V and 3 bases from J, with 11 bases in between. CDR3 sequence (DNA): TGTGCCAGCAGCCAGCGGGCGGATTACACCGGGGAGCTGTTTTTT. As protein: CASSQRADYTGELFF.

This chain joins TRBV30 and TRBJ2-7, with D possibly TRBD1 on 6 matching bases. The CDR3 sequence is 13 residues long. With 7 bases removed from V and 0 bases from J, the gap between germline ends came to 13 bases. Per the germline V gene, CDR1 is GTSNPN and CDR2 is SVGIG (reference sequence). The CDR3 nucleotides are TGTGCCTTGGCACGGACAGACTCCTACGAGCAGTACTTC. It is translated as CALARTDSYEQYF.

The V and J genes are TRBV15 and TRBJ2-1, with a tentative D call TRBD1 (6 bases). Germline V gives CDR1 LNHNV, CDR2 YYDKDF (reference sequence). Trimming stripped 5 bases from V and 5 bases from J, with 10 bases between. The CDR3 runs to 13 residues. This CDR3 reads CATSERTDNEQFF. In DNA form, the CDR3 reads TGTGCCACCAGCGAGCGGACAGACAATGAGCAGTTCTTC.

The chain couples TRBV19 to TRBJ2-7, with D tentatively TRBD1 (6 bases). The ends were cut back, 8 bases at V and 1 base at J, with 9 bases in the middle. The CDR3 is 12 amino acids. CDR1 and CDR2 (germline): LNHDA, SQIVND (reference sequence). This CDR3 reads CASHGQSYEQYF. The CDR3 DNA follows: TGTGCCAGTCATGGACAGTCCTACGAGCAGTACTTC. Full variable domain (outside the CDR3, taken from reference TRBV19 and TRBJ2-7): DGGITQSPKYLFRKEGQNVTLSCEQNLNHDAMYWYRQDPGQGLRLIYYSQIVNDFQKGDIAEGYSVSREKKESFPLTVTSAQKNPTAFYLCASHGQSYEQYFGPGTRLTVT.